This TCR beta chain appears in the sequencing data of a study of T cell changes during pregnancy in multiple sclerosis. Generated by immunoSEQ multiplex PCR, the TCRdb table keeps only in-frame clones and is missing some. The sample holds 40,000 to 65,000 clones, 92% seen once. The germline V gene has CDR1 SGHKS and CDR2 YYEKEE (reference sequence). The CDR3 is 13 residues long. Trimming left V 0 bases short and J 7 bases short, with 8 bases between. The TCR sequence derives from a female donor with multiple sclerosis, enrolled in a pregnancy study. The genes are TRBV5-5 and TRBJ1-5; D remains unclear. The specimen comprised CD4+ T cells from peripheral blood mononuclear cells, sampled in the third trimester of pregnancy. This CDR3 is CASSLALVQPQHF. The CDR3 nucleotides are TGTGCCAGCAGCTTGGCCCTTGTACAGCCCCAGCATTTT.